What follows describes a single T cell receptor (beta chain). The source of the sample is a study of blood T cell repertoires in COVID-19. Study context: COVID-19 samples from acute and convalescent phases originated in the United States, Italy and Spain. Nucleic acid was either cDNA or gDNA, and it came from T cells, B-cell-depleted T cells, or PBMCs.

Trimming removed 5 bases at V and 1 base at J, with 8 bases between. Germline-derived CDR1 and CDR2 are LNHDA and SQIVND (reference sequence). The length of the CDR3 is 13 residues. Under the authors' procedure: Amplification with reference gene primers provided the estimates of nucleated cell counts. Assay used: immunoSEQ multiplex PCR; TCRdb lists only in-frame clones, some missing. That table furnishes V, J and clone size, whereas the DNA furnished D and trimming. The data contain about 160,000 clones, approximately 80% of them singletons. What was sequenced was peripheral blood. The sequence was collected from a woman at least 80 years old with acute or convalescent COVID-19. This chain connects TRBV19 to TRBJ1-1; tentatively, D is TRBD1 (6 bases). This chain's CDR3 is CASSRTANTEAFF. The CDR3, as DNA: TGTGCCAGTAGTCGGACAGCGAACACTGAAGCTTTCTTT.